This T cell receptor beta chain emerged from a study of T cell responses to AZD1222 COVID-19 vaccine. Study observations and caveats: A mostly white British donor set with more females was recruited, and clonal diversity was possibly underestimated. Regions 160-218 and 743-854 held dominance among vaccine-associated CD4 TCRs, which spanned spike. Seropositive status at baseline applied to only five to seven AZD1222 recipients.

The CDR3 runs to 13 residues. Trimming removed 6 bases from V and 6 bases from J, with 14 bases in between. CDR1 is SNHLY, CDR2 FYNNEI, per germline. The sample holds many counts of this clone. Its cognate antigen is unknown. Some clones are missing from TCRdb's copy, which holds only in-frame ones; the method was immunoSEQ multiplex PCR. Of about 130,000 clones listed, over 85% were seen once; the top ten hold 3.1%. The gene calls are TRBV2 and TRBJ1-2; D not certain. This TCR was sampled from an adult in good health. The sample was peripheral blood, taken on day 0 of AZD1222 vaccination. The DNA for the CDR3 is TGTGCCAGCAGAGAAACCATACAGCATGGCTACACCTTC. Protein: CASRETIQHGYTF.